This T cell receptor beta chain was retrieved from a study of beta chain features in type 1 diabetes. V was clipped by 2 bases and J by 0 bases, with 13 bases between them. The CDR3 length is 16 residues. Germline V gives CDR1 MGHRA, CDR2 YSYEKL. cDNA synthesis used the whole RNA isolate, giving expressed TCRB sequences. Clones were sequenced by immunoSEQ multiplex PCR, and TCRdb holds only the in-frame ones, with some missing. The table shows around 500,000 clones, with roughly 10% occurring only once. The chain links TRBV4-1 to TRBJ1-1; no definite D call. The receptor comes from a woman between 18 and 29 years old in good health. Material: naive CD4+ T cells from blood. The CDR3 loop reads CASSQNGQIVNTEAFF. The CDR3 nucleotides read TGCGCCAGCAGCCAAAACGGGCAGATCGTGAACACTGAAGCTTTCTTT.